One sample yielded the 5 T cell receptor beta chains listed below, sequenced in a study of T-cell memory formation after mild COVID-19. TCRdb analysed the 5' RACE reads with MiXCR anew, one entry per CDR3 protein. The data show over 500,000 distinct CDR3 sequences, approximately 15% seen once. Sequenced material: PBMCs or a T cell subset sorted from them (not recorded which). The source is an adult woman who had mild COVID-19 (a few samples of this study predate the infection). Cell type and time point are not known.

The chain links TRBV18 to TRBJ1-2; weak D call: TRBD1 (6 bases). The CDR3 runs 11 residues. Trimming removed 8 bases from V and 14 bases from J, with 18 bases in between. Germline V gives CDR1 KGHSH, CDR2 LQKENI. CDR3 in DNA: TGTGCCAGCGAGATGGACAGCCTAGAAACCTTC. Protein sequence: CASEMDSLETF.

This clonotype was found a few times. The rearrangement links TRBV7-6 to TRBJ2-2, with D possibly TRBD1 on 5 matching bases. Trimming stripped 2 bases from V and 3 bases from J, with 10 bases between. This CDR3 is 15 amino acids long. CDR1 SGHVS and CDR2 FNYEAQ come from the germline V gene. The CDR3 region has the DNA TGTGCCAGCAGCTTACGCTGGGGCCACACCGGGGAGCTGTTTTTT. Encoded protein: CASSLRWGHTGELFF.

The V call is TRBV7-3, the J call TRBJ2-3; a weak D match, TRBD2 (5 bases). Germline assignment: CDR1 SGHTA and CDR2 FQGTGA. The CDR3 totals 15 residues. The ends were cut back, 0 bases at V and 5 bases at J, with 12 bases in the middle. The DNA for the CDR3 is TGTGCCAGCAGCTTAACGGACTTCCCAGGAGATACGCAGTATTTT. It is translated as CASSLTDFPGDTQYF.

V usage is TRBV6-5 and J usage is TRBJ2-7, with D perhaps assigned TRBD1 or TRBD2 (5 bases each). V was trimmed by 8 bases and J by 1 base, leaving 15 bases between them. The CDR3 consists of 14 residues. CDR1 is MNHEY and CDR2 is SVGAGI in the germline V gene. CDR3 coding DNA: TGTGCCAGCCGGGGACCAGTGAATTCCTACGAGCAGTACTTC. It is translated as CASRGPVNSYEQYF.

This clonotype was seen a few times. V gene TRBV7-9 combines with J gene TRBJ1-3; the D gene is possibly TRBD1 (5 bases). With 5 bases removed from V and 0 bases from J, the gap between germline ends came to 17 bases. From germline, CDR1 is SEHNR and CDR2 FQNEAQ (reference sequence). The CDR3 totals 17 residues. The CDR3 here is CASSPYRRMTSGNTIYF. In DNA form, the CDR3 reads TGTGCCAGCAGCCCATACAGGAGGATGACCTCTGGAAACACCATATATTTT.